These 2 T cell receptor beta chains were sequenced from one sample in a study of monozygotic twins with inflammatory bowel disease. TCRdb reprocessed the 5' RACE reads and reports one entry per CDR3 protein, with no DNA. Its clone listing holds approximately 150,000 distinct CDR3 sequences. The material sequenced was blood. The receptors originated from a human donor with ulcerative colitis or Crohn's disease, or a healthy co-twin of an affected twin (not recorded which).

The chain links TRBV5-1 to TRBJ1-4. Germline CDR1 reads SGHRS; CDR2 reads YFSETQ. The CDR3 length is 16 residues. CDR3 sequence: CASSLNVMQEGEKLFF.

V gene TRBV12-3 or TRBV12-4 combines with J gene TRBJ1-2; the TRBD1 assignment by TCRdb is unverifiable without DNA. The CDR3 extends over 14 amino acids. CDR3 residues: CASSLAGGGRGYTF.